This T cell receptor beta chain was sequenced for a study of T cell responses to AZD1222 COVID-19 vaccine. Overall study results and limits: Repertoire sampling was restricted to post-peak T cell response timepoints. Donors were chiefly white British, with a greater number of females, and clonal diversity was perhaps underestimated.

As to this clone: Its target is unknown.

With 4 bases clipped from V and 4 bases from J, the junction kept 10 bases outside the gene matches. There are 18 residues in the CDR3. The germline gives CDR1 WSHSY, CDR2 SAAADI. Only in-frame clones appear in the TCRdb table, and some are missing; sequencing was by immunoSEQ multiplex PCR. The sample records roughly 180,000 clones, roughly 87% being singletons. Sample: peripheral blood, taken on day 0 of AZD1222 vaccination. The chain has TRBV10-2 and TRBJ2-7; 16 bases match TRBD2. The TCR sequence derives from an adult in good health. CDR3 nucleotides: TGCGCCAGCAGTGGGTCCTCCGGGACTAGCGGGAGGGGGTACGAGCAGTACTTC. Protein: CASSGSSGTSGRGYEQYF.